These 11 T cell receptor beta chains were all obtained from the same sample, sequenced in a study of T cells after yellow fever vaccination. TCRdb re-analysed the 5' RACE reads in MiXCR, keeping a single row per CDR3 protein. Of around 60,000 distinct CDR3 sequences in the sample, about 5.6% are singletons; the top ten hold around a third. Specimen: PBMCs, either bulk or a sorted T-cell subset (CD4+, CD8+, memory, or dextramer-sorted; not recorded which), collected on the day of the yellow fever booster vaccination. The receptors derive from a young man who received the YFV17D yellow fever vaccine.

In its sample, this clonotype was seen many times. The V call is TRBV9, the J call TRBJ2-2, with unresolved D. Per the germline V gene, CDR1 is SGDLS and CDR2 is YYNGEE. The ends were cut back, 4 bases at V and 6 bases at J, with 10 bases in the middle. CDR3 length: 13 residues. CDR3 sequence reads: CASSQGGAGELFF. In nucleotides, the CDR3 is TGTGCCAGCAGCCAAGGTGGCGCCGGGGAGCTGTTTTTT. The variable domain in full, completed from reference TRBV9 and TRBJ2-2, reads DSGVTQTPKHLITATGQRVTLRCSPRSGDLSVYWYQQSLDQGLQFLIQYYNGEERAKGNILERFSAQQFPDLHSELNLSSLELGDSALYFCASSQGGAGELFFGEGSRLTVL.

This clonotype was recorded a few times. The chain couples TRBV7-2 to TRBJ2-3, with D tentatively TRBD2 (6 bases). Germline V CDR1 and CDR2: SGHTA, FQGNSA. V lost 3 bases and J 4 bases, leaving 11 bases between the germline ends. There are 14 residues in the CDR3. CDR3 protein: CASSFTGVPDTQYF. Here the CDR3 DNA reads TGTGCCAGCAGCTTTACGGGGGTACCAGATACGCAGTATTTT.

V is TRBV2 and J is TRBJ2-2; 7 bases match TRBD1. CDR1 SNHLY and CDR2 FYNNEI come from the germline V gene. The CDR3 length is 14 residues. V shed 5 bases and J 7 bases; nucleotides not matched to a gene: 7. This CDR3 is CASSLTGTHGELFF. CDR3 DNA: TGTGCCAGCAGTCTGACAGGGACCCACGGGGAGCTGTTTTTT.

This clonotype was picked up many times. This rearrangement joins TRBV5-1 to TRBJ2-1; TRBD2 matches at 11 bases. Germline lookup yields CDR1 SGHRS and CDR2 YFSETQ. J was trimmed by 4 bases and V by 4 bases; bases with no gene match: 7. The CDR3 is made up of 16 amino acids. The CDR3 DNA reads as TGCGCCAGCAGCATTAGCGGGGGGGCCTATTACAATGAGCAGTTCTTC. Protein: CASSISGGAYYNEQFF.

This clonotype was seen only a few times. The CDR3 protein is CASSQDGYNEQFF. In nucleotides, the CDR3 is TGCGCCAGCAGCCAAGATGGGTACAATGAGCAGTTCTTC. The chain uses TRBV4-1 and TRBJ2-1; no definite D call. Trimming left V 0 bases short and J 4 bases short, with 4 bases between. Germline assignment: CDR1 MGHRA and CDR2 YSYEKL. The CDR3 loop spans 13 amino acids.

This clonotype was counted between two and nine times. V usage is TRBV6-6 and J usage is TRBJ2-1; TRBD1 matches at 10 bases. This CDR3 comprises 15 residues. V lost 6 bases to trimming and J lost 4 bases; unmatched junction nucleotides: 6. Germline V gives CDR1 MNHNY, CDR2 SVGAGI (reference sequence). CDR3 bases: TGTGCCAGCAGAAGACCGGGACAGGGGTACAATGAGCAGTTCTTC. Translated: CASRRPGQGYNEQFF.

A note on this clonotype: A read error may be the cause here, since a much bigger clone is one base away. This sequence joins TRBV4-3 and TRBJ1-2; 9 nucleotides align to TRBD1. This CDR3 region has 15 residues. V lost 4 bases, J lost 4 bases, and 7 bases stayed unmatched. The germline gives CDR1 LGHNA, CDR2 YSLEER. The CDR3 sequence is CASSPGGQGTYGYTF. In DNA form, the CDR3 reads TGCGCCAGCAGCCCAGGGGGACAGGGAACCTATGGCTACACCTTC.

This clonotype was recorded a few times. This sequence joins TRBV7-3 and TRBJ2-3, with 7 bases identical to TRBD1. Germline CDR1 reads SGHTA; CDR2 reads FQGTGA. The V segment lost 3 bases and the J segment 3 bases; nucleotides outside the gene matches: 9. The CDR3 covers 16 residues. CDR3 amino acids: CASSFTGAGWTDTQYF. CDR3 sequence (DNA): TGTGCCAGCAGCTTTACAGGGGCCGGGTGGACAGATACGCAGTATTTT. The whole variable domain, remainder taken from reference TRBV7-3 and TRBJ2-3, is GAGVSQTPSNKVTEKGKYVELRCDPISGHTALYWYRQSLGQGPEFLIYFQGTGAADDSGLPNDRFFAVRPEGSVSTLKIQRTERGDSAVYLCASSFTGAGWTDTQYFGPGTRLTVL.

This clonotype was found many times. This chain connects TRBV4-2 to TRBJ2-2; the D gene is possibly TRBD2 (5 bases). Germline loops: CDR1 LGHNA, CDR2 YNFKEQ. Trimming left V 0 bases short and J 5 bases short, with 10 bases between. The CDR3 totals 15 residues. CDR3 protein: CASSQELGVTGELFF. The CDR3 DNA sequence: TGTGCCAGCAGCCAAGAACTAGGTGTTACCGGGGAGCTGTTTTTT.

Only a few counts were recorded for this clonotype. This sequence joins TRBV6-5 and TRBJ2-1; the D is unclear. Germline V CDR1 and CDR2: MNHEY, SVGAGI. The CDR3 consists of 13 residues. Trimming pared 6 bases from V and 4 bases from J, leaving 10 bases between. This chain's CDR3 is CASSPSYYNEQFF. The CDR3 region has the DNA TGTGCCAGCAGCCCATCGTATTACAATGAGCAGTTCTTC.

This clonotype has at least ten counts. The chain carries TRBV7-6 and TRBJ1-2; perhaps TRBD1 as D (6 bases). In germline, CDR1 is SGHVS, CDR2 FNYEAQ. V was cut by 6 bases and J by 7 bases, with 18 bases left in between. CDR3 size: 14 residues. The CDR3 nucleotides read TGTGCCAGCAGTCACTTTGGGCCGGGGGCTGGCTACACCTTC. It codes for CASSHFGPGAGYTF.